What follows is one TCR beta chain and its context. Its antigen is unknown. This entry belongs to a study of T cell responses to AZD1222 COVID-19 vaccine. Study-wide findings and caveats: White British ancestry dominated among donors, who included more females, and clonal diversity was possibly underestimated.

V was pared by 6 bases and J by 3 bases, with 17 bases between. This CDR3 has 16 residues. Germline V CDR1 and CDR2: LNHDA, SQIVND (reference sequence). Produced via immunoSEQ multiplex PCR; TCRdb's table is partial and in-frame only. The table has 100,000 to 130,000 clones, around 90% seen once; the top ten hold approximately 4.3%. Specimen: peripheral blood, collected on day 0 of AZD1222 vaccination. The sequence was obtained from an adult in good health. The rearrangement uses TRBV19 and TRBJ1-4; D uncertain. This CDR3 is CASRDPSKGSNEKLFF. The CDR3 DNA reads as TGTGCCAGTAGGGACCCATCAAAGGGATCTAATGAAAAACTGTTTTTT.